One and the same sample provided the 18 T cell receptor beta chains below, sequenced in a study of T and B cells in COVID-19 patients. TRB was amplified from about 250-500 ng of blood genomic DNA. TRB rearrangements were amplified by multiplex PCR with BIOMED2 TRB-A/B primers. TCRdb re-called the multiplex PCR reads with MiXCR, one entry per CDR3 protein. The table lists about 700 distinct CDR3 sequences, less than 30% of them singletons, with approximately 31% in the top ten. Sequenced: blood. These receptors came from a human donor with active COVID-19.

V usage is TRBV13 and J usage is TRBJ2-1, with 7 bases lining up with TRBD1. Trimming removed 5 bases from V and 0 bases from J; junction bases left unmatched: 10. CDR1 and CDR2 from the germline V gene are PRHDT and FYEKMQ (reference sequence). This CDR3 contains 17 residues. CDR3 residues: CASSPPGTAPSYNEQFF. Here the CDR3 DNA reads TGTGCCAGCAGCCCTCCCGGGACAGCCCCCTCCTACAATGAGCAGTTCTTC. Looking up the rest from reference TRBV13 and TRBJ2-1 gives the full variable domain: AAGVIQSPRHLIKEKRETATLKCYPIPRHDTVYWYQQGPGQDPQFLISFYEKMQSDKGSIPDRFSAQQFSDYHSELNMSSLELGDSALYFCASSPPGTAPSYNEQFFGPGTRLTVL.

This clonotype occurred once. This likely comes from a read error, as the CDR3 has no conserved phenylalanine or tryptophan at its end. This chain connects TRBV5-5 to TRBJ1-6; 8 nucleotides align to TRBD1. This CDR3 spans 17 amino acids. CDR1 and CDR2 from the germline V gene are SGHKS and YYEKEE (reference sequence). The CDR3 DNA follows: TGTGCCCGCAGAGTAGGGGTGGCAGGGGGCAGAGATTCACAACTCCACGTG. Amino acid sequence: CARRVGVAGGRDSQLHV.

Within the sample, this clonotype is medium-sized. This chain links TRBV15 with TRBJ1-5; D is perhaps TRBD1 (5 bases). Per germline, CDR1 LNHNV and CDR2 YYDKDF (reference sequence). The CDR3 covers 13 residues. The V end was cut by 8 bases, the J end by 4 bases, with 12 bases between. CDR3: CATGGQENQPQHF. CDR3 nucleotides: TGTGCCACCGGCGGACAAGAAAATCAGCCCCAGCATTTT.

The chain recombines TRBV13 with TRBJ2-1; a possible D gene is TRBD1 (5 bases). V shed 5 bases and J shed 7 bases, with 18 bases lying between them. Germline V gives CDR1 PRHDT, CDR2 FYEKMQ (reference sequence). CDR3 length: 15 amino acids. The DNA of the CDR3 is TGTGCCAGCAGCCAGGAAGGGGTCAGTGGGAATGAGCAGTTCTTC. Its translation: CASSQEGVSGNEQFF.

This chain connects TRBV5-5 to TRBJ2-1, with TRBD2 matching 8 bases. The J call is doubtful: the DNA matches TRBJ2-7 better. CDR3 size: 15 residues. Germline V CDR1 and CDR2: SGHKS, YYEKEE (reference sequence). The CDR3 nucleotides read TGTGCCAGCAGCTTGGTGCTAGCGGGCGGCTACGAGCAGTACTTC. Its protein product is CASSLVLAGGYEQYF.

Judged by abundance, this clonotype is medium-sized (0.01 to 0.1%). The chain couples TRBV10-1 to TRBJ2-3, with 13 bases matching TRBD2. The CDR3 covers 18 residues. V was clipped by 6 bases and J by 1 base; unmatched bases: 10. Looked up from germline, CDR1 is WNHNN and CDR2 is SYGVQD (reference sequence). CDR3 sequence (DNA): TGCGCCAGCAGCCCTGGACTAGCGGGAGATTGGGGCACAGATACGCAGTATTTT. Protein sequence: CASSPGLAGDWGTDTQYF.

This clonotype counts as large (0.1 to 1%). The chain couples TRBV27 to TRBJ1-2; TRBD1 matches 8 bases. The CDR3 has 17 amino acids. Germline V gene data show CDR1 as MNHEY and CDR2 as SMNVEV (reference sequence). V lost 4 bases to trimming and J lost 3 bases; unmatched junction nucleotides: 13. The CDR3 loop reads CASSSRTGRGSYYGYTF. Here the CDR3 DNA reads TGTGCCAGCAGTTCCAGGACAGGGCGCGGCTCTTACTATGGCTACACCTTC.

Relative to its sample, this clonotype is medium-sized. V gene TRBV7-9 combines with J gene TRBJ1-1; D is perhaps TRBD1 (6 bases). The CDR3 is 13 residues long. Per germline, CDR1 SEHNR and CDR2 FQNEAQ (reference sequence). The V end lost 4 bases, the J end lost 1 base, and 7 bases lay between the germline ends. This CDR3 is CASSSQGNTEAFF. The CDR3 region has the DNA TGTGCCAGCAGCTCACAGGGGAACACTGAAGCTTTCTTT.

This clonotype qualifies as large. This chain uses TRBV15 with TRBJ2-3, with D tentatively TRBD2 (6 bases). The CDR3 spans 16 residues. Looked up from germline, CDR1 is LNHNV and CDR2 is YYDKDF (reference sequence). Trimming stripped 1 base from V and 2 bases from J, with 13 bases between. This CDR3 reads CATSRGGDVATDTQYF. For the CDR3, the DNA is TGTGCCACCAGCAGAGGGGGGGACGTAGCCACAGATACGCAGTATTTT. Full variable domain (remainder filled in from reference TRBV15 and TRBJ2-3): DAMVIQNPRYQVTQFGKPVTLSCSQTLNHNVMYWYQQKSSQAPKLLFHYYDKDFNNEADTPDNFQSRRPNTSFCFLDIRSPGLGDTAMYLCATSRGGDVATDTQYFGPGTRLTVL.

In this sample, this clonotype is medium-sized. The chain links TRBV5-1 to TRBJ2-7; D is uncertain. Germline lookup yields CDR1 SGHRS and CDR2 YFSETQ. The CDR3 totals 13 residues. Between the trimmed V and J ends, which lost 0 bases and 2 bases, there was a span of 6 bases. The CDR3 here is CASSLELAYEQYF. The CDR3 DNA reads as TGCGCCAGCAGCTTGGAGCTAGCCTACGAGCAGTACTTC.

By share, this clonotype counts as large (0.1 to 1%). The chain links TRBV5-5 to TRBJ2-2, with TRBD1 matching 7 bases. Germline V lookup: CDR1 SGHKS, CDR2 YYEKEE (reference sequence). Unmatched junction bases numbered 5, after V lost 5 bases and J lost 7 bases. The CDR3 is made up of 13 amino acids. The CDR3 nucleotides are TGTGCCAGCAGAACAGGGGTGGGCGGGGAGCTGTTTTTT. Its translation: CASRTGVGGELFF.

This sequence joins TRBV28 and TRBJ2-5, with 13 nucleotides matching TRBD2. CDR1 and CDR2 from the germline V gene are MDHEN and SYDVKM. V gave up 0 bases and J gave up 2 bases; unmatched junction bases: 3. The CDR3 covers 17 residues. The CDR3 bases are TGTGCCAGCAGTTTATGGACTAGCGGGAGGATTCAAGAGACCCAGTACTTC. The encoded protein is CASSLWTSGRIQETQYF.

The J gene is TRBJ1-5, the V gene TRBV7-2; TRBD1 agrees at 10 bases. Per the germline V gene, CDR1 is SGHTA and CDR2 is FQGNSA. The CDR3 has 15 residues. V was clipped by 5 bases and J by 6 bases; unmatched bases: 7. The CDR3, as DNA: TGTGCCAGCAGCGCCGGGACAGGGGTTACTCAGCCCCAGCATTTT. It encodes CASSAGTGVTQPQHF. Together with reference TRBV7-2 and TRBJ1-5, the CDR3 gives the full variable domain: GAGVSQSPSNKVTEKGKDVELRCDPISGHTALYWYRQSLGQGLEFLIYFQGNSAPDKSGLPSDRFSAERTGGSVSTLTIQRTQQEDSAVYLCASSAGTGVTQPQHFGDGTRLSIL.

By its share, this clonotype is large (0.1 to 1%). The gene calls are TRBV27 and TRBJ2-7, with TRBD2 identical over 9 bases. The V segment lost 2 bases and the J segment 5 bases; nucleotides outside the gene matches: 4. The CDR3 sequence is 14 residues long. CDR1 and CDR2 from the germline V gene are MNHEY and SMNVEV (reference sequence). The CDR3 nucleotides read TGTGCCAGCAGTTTAGCGGGAGGGCCAGACGAGCAGTACTTC. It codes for CASSLAGGPDEQYF.

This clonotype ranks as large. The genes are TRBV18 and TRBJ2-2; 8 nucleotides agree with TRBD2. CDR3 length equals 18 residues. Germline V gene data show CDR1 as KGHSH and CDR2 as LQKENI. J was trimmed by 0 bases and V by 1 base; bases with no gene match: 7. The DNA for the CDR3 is TGTGCCAGCTCACCACGGGCTGCGGGGGGTACGAACACCGGGGAGCTGTTTTTT. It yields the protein CASSPRAAGGTNTGELFF. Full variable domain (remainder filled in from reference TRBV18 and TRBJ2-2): NAGVMQNPRHLVRRRGQEARLRCSPMKGHSHVYWYRQLPEEGLKFMVYLQKENIIDESGMPKERFSAEFPKEGPSILRIQQVVRGDSAAYFCASSPRAAGGTNTGELFFGEGSRLTVL.

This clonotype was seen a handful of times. This CDR3 reads CASSLDRVLDQPQHF. The CDR3 DNA sequence: TGTGCCAGCAGCTTAGACAGGGTCCTTGATCAGCCCCAGCATTTT. The rearrangement joins TRBV5-8 to TRBJ1-5, with 7 bases aligning to TRBD1. The CDR3 spans 15 residues. After removal of 2 bases from V and 5 bases from J, the junction contained 7 bases not matched to a gene. Germline V gene lookup returns CDR1 SGHTS and CDR2 YDEGEE.

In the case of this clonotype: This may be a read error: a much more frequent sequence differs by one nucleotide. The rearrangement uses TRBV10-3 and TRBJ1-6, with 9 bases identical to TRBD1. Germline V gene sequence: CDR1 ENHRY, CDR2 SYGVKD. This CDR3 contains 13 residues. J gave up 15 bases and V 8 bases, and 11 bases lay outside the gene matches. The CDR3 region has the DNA TGTGCCATCGGTGCGGGACAGGGAGTAGGCCTCCACTTT. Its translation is CAIGAGQGVGLHF.

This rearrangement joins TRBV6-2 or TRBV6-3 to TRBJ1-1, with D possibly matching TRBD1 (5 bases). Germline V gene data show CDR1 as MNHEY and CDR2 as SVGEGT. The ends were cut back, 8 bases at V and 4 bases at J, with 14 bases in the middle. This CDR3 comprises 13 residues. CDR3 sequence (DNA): TGTGCCAGCGTCTTTCAGGGATCCACTGAAGCTTTCTTT. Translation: CASVFQGSTEAFF.